These 31 T cell receptor beta chains share one sample of origin, sequenced in a study of PD-1 blockade in classical Hodgkin lymphoma. Clones were sequenced by immunoSEQ multiplex PCR, and TCRdb holds only the in-frame ones, with some missing. The sample records roughly 47,000 clones, around three quarters being singletons. All patients experienced relapse after autologous stem cell transplantation, and brentuximab vedotin exposure was variable. The sample consisted of peripheral blood mononuclear cells (PBMCs), taken before the second cycle of nivolumab. These receptors came from a human donor with classical Hodgkin lymphoma.

This chain links TRBV7-2 with TRBJ2-7; 8 bases are a match to TRBD1. The CDR3 extends over 14 amino acids. CDR1 and CDR2 from the germline V gene are SGHTA and FQGNSA. The trim removed 5 bases at V and 7 bases at J, leaving 10 bases unmatched. In DNA form, the CDR3 reads TGTGCCAGCAGCGACCCGGGACAGGTCCAAGAGCAGTACTTC. The encoded protein is CASSDPGQVQEQYF.

The chain has TRBV19 and TRBJ2-5; D is ambiguous. V dropped 3 bases and J dropped 5 bases, with 4 bases sitting between them. The germline V gene has CDR1 LNHDA and CDR2 SQIVND (reference sequence). The CDR3 consists of 11 residues. CDR3 DNA: TGTGCCAGTAGTATGGGCGAGACCCAGTACTTC. Protein sequence: CASSMGETQYF.

This clone was found a few times. The rearrangement uses TRBV13 and TRBJ1-3; D is undetermined. This CDR3 comprises 13 residues. Germline values: CDR1 PRHDT, CDR2 FYEKMQ (reference sequence). The ends were cut back, 2 bases at V and 4 bases at J, with 6 bases in the middle. The CDR3 DNA sequence: TGTGCCAGCAGCTTACCGTCCGGAAACACCATATATTTT. It is translated as CASSLPSGNTIYF.

This clone was seen a handful of times. This chain joins TRBV5-5 and TRBJ2-7; tentatively, D is TRBD1 (5 bases). Germline V gene lookup returns CDR1 SGHKS and CDR2 YYEKEE (reference sequence). V dropped 0 bases and J dropped 6 bases, with 19 bases sitting between them. The CDR3 has 16 amino acids. This CDR3 is CASSLGVVAGYGEQYF. The CDR3 region has the DNA TGTGCCAGCAGCTTGGGGGTTGTGGCAGGGTATGGCGAGCAGTACTTC.

The chain recombines TRBV7-9 with TRBJ2-7; 7 positions match TRBD1. V shed 5 bases, J shed 0 bases, and the junction held 16 bases outside the gene matches. CDR1 and CDR2 from the germline V gene are SEHNR and FQNEAQ (reference sequence). The CDR3 loop spans 18 amino acids. CDR3 bases: TGTGCCAGCAGCCCTAAACCCCGGACAGGCGTTAGCTCCTACGAGCAGTACTTC. This translates into CASSPKPRTGVSSYEQYF.

CDR3 in DNA: TGTGCCAGCAGTGAAACGGCAGGACCTAATCAGCCCCAGCATTTT. The encoded protein is CASSETAGPNQPQHF. The gene calls are TRBV2 and TRBJ1-5; D unclear. This CDR3 is built from 15 residues. V shed 2 bases and J shed 4 bases, with 12 bases lying between them. Germline CDR1 SNHLY, CDR2 FYNNEI.

The rearrangement uses TRBV19 and TRBJ2-2; unclear D gene. Trimming removed 3 bases at V and 9 bases at J, with 8 bases between. CDR1 is LNHDA and CDR2 is SQIVND in the germline V gene (reference sequence). This CDR3 region has 12 residues. CDR3 DNA sequence: TGTGCCAGTAGTATCCCCCCATGGGAGCTGTTTTTT. Translated, it gives CASSIPPWELFF.

This sequence joins TRBV7-3 and TRBJ2-7; D might be TRBD2 (6 bases). The germline V and J ends were trimmed by 1 base and 3 bases, with 10 bases remaining between them. The CDR3 sequence is 14 residues long. Germline CDR1 SGHTA, CDR2 FQGTGA. CDR3: CASSLRGGGYEQYF. Here the CDR3 DNA reads TGTGCCAGCAGCTTAAGGGGAGGAGGCTACGAGCAGTACTTC. Based on the CDR3 plus reference TRBV7-3 and TRBJ2-7, the full variable domain is GAGVSQTPSNKVTEKGKYVELRCDPISGHTALYWYRQSLGQGPEFLIYFQGTGAADDSGLPNDRFFAVRPEGSVSTLKIQRTERGDSAVYLCASSLRGGGYEQYFGPGTRLTVT.

V and J are TRBV10-1 and TRBJ2-1; 9 bases are a match to TRBD2. The CDR3 totals 16 residues. Trimming cost V 0 bases and J 8 bases; bases outside gene matches: 8. Germline-derived CDR1 and CDR2 are WNHNN and SYGVQD (reference sequence). DNA of the CDR3: TGCGCCAGCAGTGAGTCGAGGGCGGGAGGGGTTTATGAGCAGTTCTTC. It encodes CASSESRAGGVYEQFF.

The chain is built from TRBV14 and TRBJ2-1; 8 bases line up with TRBD2. The CDR3 covers 17 residues. Germline CDR1 is SGHDN and CDR2 is FVKESK. Trimming took 4 bases from V and 4 from J; bases not matched to a gene: 12. The DNA for the CDR3 is TGTGCCAGCAGCCCATTTTCCGGGACTAGTAGGTACAATGAGCAGTTCTTC. Protein product: CASSPFSGTSRYNEQFF.

This clone showed up just a few times. The J gene is TRBJ1-3, the V gene TRBV7-9; TRBD1 might be the D (5 bases). V lost 5 bases to trimming and J lost 10 bases, with 12 bases between them. Germline CDR1 and CDR2: SEHNR and FQNEAQ (reference sequence). The CDR3 has 12 residues. CDR3 nucleotide sequence: TGTGCCAGCAGCCTGGGGCCCGGGACCATATATTTT. Protein: CASSLGPGTIYF.

This clone was seen just once. The rearrangement links TRBV11-3 to TRBJ2-2; unclear D gene. Trimming left V 4 bases short and J 3 bases short, with 6 bases between. The CDR3 length is 13 residues. Per germline, CDR1 SGHNT and CDR2 YENEEA. CDR3 amino acids: CASSSLYTGELFF. The DNA for the CDR3 is TGTGCCAGCAGCTCCCTCTACACCGGGGAGCTGTTTTTT.

The chain uses TRBV30 and TRBJ1-2; 10 nucleotides align to TRBD1. Germline CDR1 is GTSNPN and CDR2 is SVGIG (reference sequence). CDR3 size: 14 residues. Unmatched junction bases numbered 6, after V lost 4 bases and J lost 4 bases. CDR3 bases: TGTGCCTGGATCCGGACAGGGGGGACCTATGGCTACACCTTC. Amino acid sequence: CAWIRTGGTYGYTF.

The chain uses TRBV28 and TRBJ1-5, with a weak D call TRBD1 (5 bases). CDR3 length equals 18 residues. Germline CDR1 MDHEN, CDR2 SYDVKM. V lost 3 bases and J 5 bases, leaving 23 bases between the germline ends. The CDR3: CASSLSPGLGSGDQPQHF. The CDR3 bases are TGTGCCAGCAGTTTGTCGCCAGGGCTGGGGTCGGGAGATCAGCCCCAGCATTTT. Complete variable domain (other parts from reference TRBV28 and TRBJ1-5): DVKVTQSSRYLVKRTGEKVFLECVQDMDHENMFWYRQDPGLGLRLIYFSYDVKMKEKGDIPEGYSVSREKKERFSLILESASTNQTSMYLCASSLSPGLGSGDQPQHFGDGTRLSIL.

The chain carries TRBV6-5 and TRBJ1-5, with a possible D match to TRBD1 (5 bases). Germline V gene data show CDR1 as MNHEY and CDR2 as SVGAGI. The CDR3 spans 12 residues. Trimming cost V 6 bases and J 7 bases, with 10 bases left between them. The CDR3 DNA reads as TGTGCCAGCAGAGGGGCAAGCCAGCCCCAGCATTTT. Protein product: CASRGASQPQHF.

This sequence joins TRBV5-6 and TRBJ2-3; the match to TRBD2 covers 10 bases. There are 15 residues in the CDR3. The V gene end was trimmed by 6 bases and the J gene end by 1 base; junction bases not matched to a gene: 5. Germline CDR1 reads SGHDT; CDR2 reads YYEEEE. Here the CDR3 DNA reads TGTGCCAGCAAGAAGCGGGAGGGGGGCACAGATACGCAGTATTTT. Translation gives CASKKREGGTDTQYF. The variable domain in full, with the rest retrieved from reference TRBV5-6 and TRBJ2-3, is DAGVTQSPTHLIKTRGQQVTLRCSPKSGHDTVSWYQQALGQGPQFIFQYYEEEERQRGNFPDRFSGHQFPNYSSELNVNALLLGDSALYLCASKKREGGTDTQYFGPGTRLTVL.

The chain combines TRBV27 with TRBJ1-5; 8 bases line up with TRBD1. Germline trimming cut 5 bases from V and 2 bases from J; bases unmatched to any gene: 5. The CDR3 contains 15 residues. Germline CDR1 and CDR2: MNHEY and SMNVEV (reference sequence). The DNA of the CDR3 is TGTGCCAGCAGTCTCATGACAGGGGGCAATCAGCCCCAGCATTTT. Translation gives CASSLMTGGNQPQHF.

CDR3 in DNA: TGTGCCAGCAGTGAACTAGGGGGAGGGCACCAGACCCAGTACTTC. It codes for CASSELGGGHQTQYF. The rearrangement joins TRBV6-1 to TRBJ2-5; D perhaps matches TRBD2 (7 bases). The germline V gene has CDR1 MNHNS and CDR2 SASEGT. Trimming cost V 2 bases and J 6 bases, with 16 bases left between them. The CDR3 covers 15 residues.

The chain employs TRBV4-3 and TRBJ1-3, with D maybe TRBD1 (5 bases). The CDR3 runs 16 residues. Germline V gene data show CDR1 as LGHNA and CDR2 as YSLEER. The V end was cut by 3 bases, the J end by 3 bases, with 15 bases between. The chain's CDR3 is CASSHRGGTGGNTIYF. For the CDR3, the DNA is TGCGCCAGCAGCCACCGGGGGGGAACGGGTGGAAACACCATATATTTT.

The chain combines TRBV27 with TRBJ2-7; 8 bases line up with TRBD2. The V and J ends lost 5 bases and 4 bases, in that order; junction bases with no gene match: 7. This CDR3 is 14 amino acids long. Germline lookup yields CDR1 MNHEY and CDR2 SMNVEV (reference sequence). CDR3 sequence reads: CASSLIAGQYEQYF. The CDR3 DNA sequence: TGTGCCAGCAGTCTGATAGCGGGACAATACGAGCAGTACTTC.

The chain carries TRBV7-8 and TRBJ2-3, with no clear D. The CDR3 extends over 12 amino acids. V was clipped by 0 bases and J by 4 bases, with 2 bases between them. Germline values: CDR1 SGHVS, CDR2 FQNEAQ. The CDR3 protein is CASSLAADTQYF. The CDR3 bases are TGTGCCAGCAGCTTAGCGGCAGATACGCAGTATTTT.

This clone was seen a few times. This chain joins TRBV19 and TRBJ1-2, with D possibly matching TRBD1 (5 bases). CDR3 length: 11 amino acids. Trimming removed 7 bases at V and 6 bases at J, with 9 bases between. Germline V lookup: CDR1 LNHDA, CDR2 SQIVND (reference sequence). The CDR3 spells CASIGGNGYTF. The CDR3 bases are TGTGCCAGTATTGGGGGGAATGGCTACACCTTC.

The gene calls are TRBV23-1 and TRBJ2-7; 7 bases fit TRBD1. TRBV23-1 is an open reading frame whose function is uncertain. The CDR3 covers 12 residues. With V trimmed by 5 bases and J by 10 bases, 8 bases remained unmatched. CDR3 sequence reads: CASSAKDRRQYF. The CDR3 DNA follows: TGCGCCAGCAGTGCCAAGGACAGGCGCCAGTACTTC.

The rearrangement joins TRBV6-1 to TRBJ2-7; TRBD2 agrees at 11 bases. The V gene end was trimmed by 5 bases and the J gene end by 6 bases; junction bases not matched to a gene: 9. CDR3 length equals 15 residues. Germline V CDR1 and CDR2: MNHNS, SASEGT. Written as DNA, the CDR3 is TGTGCCAGCAGTTTATCCGGGCTAGCGGGAGGCGAGCAGTACTTC. Protein product: CASSLSGLAGGEQYF.

The chain uses TRBV27 and TRBJ2-6; weak D call: TRBD1 (6 bases). V lost 4 bases and J 2 bases, leaving 12 bases between the germline ends. The germline V gene encodes CDR1 MNHEY and CDR2 SMNVEV (reference sequence). The CDR3 has 16 amino acids. The CDR3 here is CASSSSGVPGANVLTF. DNA of the CDR3: TGTGCCAGCAGTTCATCAGGGGTTCCTGGGGCCAACGTCCTGACTTTC.

This rearrangement joins TRBV29-1 to TRBJ2-7; D possibly uses TRBD1 or TRBD2 (5 bases each). Germline CDR1 SQVTM, CDR2 ANQGSEA. The CDR3 covers 13 residues. V gave up 6 bases and J gave up 3 bases, with 15 bases separating them. The CDR3 nucleotides read TGCAGCGTCGGAAAGACTGGGGGCTACGAGCAGTACTTC. It is translated as CSVGKTGGYEQYF.

The rearrangement joins TRBV9 to TRBJ2-7; 9 nucleotides line up with TRBD1. Germline values: CDR1 SGDLS, CDR2 YYNGEE. The J segment lost 5 bases and the V segment lost 3 bases, leaving 6 bases of the junction unmatched. The CDR3 is made up of 14 amino acids. The CDR3 DNA follows: TGTGCCAGCAGCGGTTCGGGACAGGGCAACGAGCAGTACTTC. It codes for CASSGSGQGNEQYF.

The V call is TRBV5-1, the J call TRBJ2-5, with 8 bases lining up with TRBD1. Germline-derived CDR1 and CDR2 are SGHRS and YFSETQ. There are 13 residues in the CDR3. In DNA, the CDR3 is TGCACGAGTAGACAGGGGAGCCAAGAGACCCAGTACTTC. Its translation is CTSRQGSQETQYF.

This chain joins TRBV9 and TRBJ2-1; 9 nucleotides align to TRBD1. With 3 bases clipped from V and 2 bases from J, the junction kept 6 bases outside the gene matches. Germline-derived CDR1 and CDR2 are SGDLS and YYNGEE. The CDR3 runs 16 residues. DNA of the CDR3: TGTGCCAGCAGCGGGAGACAGGGGGGAACCTACAATGAGCAGTTCTTC. As protein: CASSGRQGGTYNEQFF.

The chain links TRBV19 to TRBJ2-5, with D possibly matching TRBD2 (6 bases). Looked up from germline, CDR1 is LNHDA and CDR2 is SQIVND (reference sequence). The CDR3 has 15 amino acids. Trimming removed 3 bases from V and 4 bases from J, with 15 bases in between. CDR3: CASSIPGDGGETQYF. The CDR3 nucleotides read TGTGCCAGTAGTATCCCCGGGGACGGGGGAGAGACCCAGTACTTC.

This rearrangement joins TRBV7-2 to TRBJ2-2; D remains ambiguous. The CDR3 is 13 residues long. The germline V and J ends were trimmed by 5 bases and 3 bases, with 7 bases remaining between them. Per the germline V gene, CDR1 is SGHTA and CDR2 is FQGNSA. This CDR3 is CASSPRHTGELFF. The CDR3 DNA reads TGTGCCAGCAGCCCCAGGCACACCGGGGAGCTGTTTTTT.